Reported below is one T cell receptor beta chain. This clone's antigen is unknown. The sample holds no much larger clone one base away, and base qualities are not on file. The germline V gene provides CDR1 MRHNA and CDR2 SNTAGT. The CDR3 runs 15 amino acids, cysteine and phenylalanine included. Of all the DNA, just the CDR3 is kept, 45 bases in frame from base 1. V is clipped by 1 base and J by 2 bases, and the sequence between their germline boundaries is 8 bases long. This entry belongs to a study of blood T cell repertoires in COVID-19 (dated by TCRdb to the early 2020s). General notes on the study: Samples from collaborators originated in the United States, Italy and Spain and spanned both the acute and convalescent phases of COVID-19. The material from the prospective study consisted of cDNA or gDNA derived from T cells, B-cell-depleted T cells, or PBMCs. Deeply sampled blood TCRbeta repertoires from subjects exposed to, actively infected with, or recovered from COVID-19 were included in the dataset. The repertoires were released in a freely available public database meant as a resource for research on the immune response to SARS-CoV-2. The samples were drawn from the first 160 participants of the ongoing ImmuneRACE study and from 1,254 subjects provided by 6 global collaborators. The sample metadata nearly always contained a de-identified subject ID, COVID-19 status, age in years and sex. Where available, HLA class I and class II types were taken from metadata supplied by the sample provider and were not determined by assay-based typing.

The collaborating institutions used their own protocols to collect whole blood in K2EDTA tubes. For TCRbeta analysis, collaborators shipped samples in one of three forms: frozen whole blood, isolated PBMCs, or DNA extracted from either of those sample types. Points the paper makes about the study in general: How much clinical and demographic metadata was included differed by source and by participant, and the metadata was provided uncurated.

TCRbeta CDR3 regions were amplified from genomic DNA by means of the immunoSEQ Assay, a bias-controlled multiplex PCR. The authors' analysis ran thus. The number of nucleated cells in each sample was estimated from the amplification of reference gene primers within the assay. Sequence reads were collapsed and filtered to measure the absolute abundance of every unique TCRbeta CDR3 rearrangement. For each sample, productive Simpson clonality was calculated as the square root of Simpson's diversity index over productive rearrangements. TCRdb holds this immuneACCESS table with in-frame rearrangements only. Some clones are missing; in checked studies, unresolved V genes explain under half, and the rest has no known cause. The V and J calls and clone size are taken from that table; D and trimming were inferred from the DNA. The sample records over 55,000 clones, roughly 80% of which are singletons. The ten largest clones add up to roughly 9.2% of the sample.

The sequenced sample consisted of peripheral blood. The TCR originated in a man aged 45-65 years with active COVID-19. Recombination linked TRBV6-4 to TRBJ2-2, and TRBD2 may be the D gene, going by 5 matching bases. The sequenced DNA: TGTGCCAGCAGTGACTGGCCGGGAAACACCGGGGAGCTGTTTTTT. Its translation is CASSDWPGNTGELFF.